This TCR beta chain was identified during a study of blood T cell repertoires in COVID-19. Study overall: The United States, Italy and Spain provided the acute and convalescent COVID-19 samples. In each case, the material was cDNA or gDNA derived from T cells, B-cell-depleted T cells, or PBMCs.

Per the original methods: Cell counts per sample came from amplifying reference gene primers. Sequencing was performed with immunoSEQ multiplex PCR; in TCRdb, only in-frame clones are kept and a portion is missing. D and trimming were read from the DNA, whereas the V and J calls and clone size are those reported in that table. The table lists around 97,000 clones, more than 70% of them singletons. The CDR3 consists of 13 residues. J lost 4 bases, V lost 6 bases, and 6 bases had no gene match. CDR1 and CDR2 (germline): SQVTM, ANQGSEA. This sequence joins TRBV29-1 and TRBJ2-5, with 9 bases fitting TRBD2. Sequencing used peripheral blood. This receptor was taken from a woman older than 75 in a cohort sampled during active COVID-19. CDR3 amino acids: CSVERGAGETQYF. CDR3 DNA sequence: TGCAGCGTGGAGCGGGGGGCGGGAGAGACCCAGTACTTC. Complete variable domain (other parts from reference TRBV29-1 and TRBJ2-5): SAVISQKPSRDICQRGTSLTIQCQVDSQVTMMFWYRQQPGQSLTLIATANQGSEATYESGFVIDKFPISRPNLTFSTLTVSNMSPEDSSIYLCSVERGAGETQYFGPGTRLLVL.